These 2 T cell receptor beta chains came from one sample sequenced in a study of T cells in tuberculosis. This table comes from immunoSEQ multiplex PCR, and its TCRdb copy is limited to in-frame clones, with some not included. The table has tens of thousands of clones, around 96% seen once; the top ten hold 3% to 4%. The sequenced sample consisted of PBMCs. These receptors were obtained from a donor aged 10 to 29 with latent tuberculosis or without tuberculosis infection.

The rearrangement links TRBV10-3 to TRBJ2-1; 9 bases are shared with TRBD2. The V gene's germline CDR1 is ENHRY and CDR2 SYGVKD. This CDR3 comprises 13 residues. Unmatched junction bases numbered 5, after V lost 7 bases and J lost 7 bases. The chain's CDR3 is CAIKGGGANEQFF. The CDR3 nucleotides are TGTGCCATCAAGGGCGGGGGGGCAAATGAGCAGTTCTTC.

This clone was seen just once. This chain joins TRBV6-1 and TRBJ1-5, with a possible D match to TRBD1 (5 bases). The CDR3 extends over 14 amino acids. The germline V and J ends were trimmed by 9 bases and 1 base, with 13 bases remaining between them. The germline CDR1 and CDR2 sequences are MNHNS and SASEGT. The CDR3 spells CASGRQPSNQPQHF. CDR3 DNA sequence: TGTGCCAGTGGACGACAGCCAAGCAATCAGCCCCAGCATTTT.